The rows below give T cell receptor beta chains drawn from one sample of a study of CD8 T cells in Susac syndrome. From the immunoSEQ multiplex PCR reads, TCRdb called clonotypes with MiXCR, one entry per CDR3 protein. The sample includes around 150,000 distinct CDR3 sequences, 95% of them seen just once. Input material: CD4+ T cells from PBMCs. Receptors originate from a human donor with Susac syndrome. Each CDR3 is given with its conserved first and last residue.

j_call	v_call	cdr3_aa
TRBJ2-5	TRBV29-1	CSAVGGLFGETQYF
TRBJ2-5	TRBV11-1	CASSFGNQETQYF
TRBJ2-1	TRBV19	CASSGHPAYNEQFF
TRBJ2-4	TRBV28	CASRRTSVAKNIQYF
TRBJ2-1	TRBV29-1	CSAQTSSGLNNEQFF
TRBJ2-1	TRBV5-1	CASSPGQGRSYNEQFF
TRBJ2-3	TRBV20-1	CSAGQGTSGRDAYF
TRBJ2-1	TRBV4-2	CASSQDDSGGAVEQFF
TRBJ2-1	TRBV5-1	CASSLAGVQSYNEQFF
TRBJ2-5	TRBV4-1	CASSQEISGTETQYF
TRBJ2-7	TRBV21-1	CASSNQTGARYEQYF
TRBJ2-1	TRBV5-1	CASMAGGAGGYNEQFF
TRBJ2-1	TRBV27	CASSLRQGASNEQFF
TRBJ2-5	TRBV5-1	CASSLQGVETQYF
TRBJ2-4	TRBV20-1	CSARVRPAGGLDIQYF